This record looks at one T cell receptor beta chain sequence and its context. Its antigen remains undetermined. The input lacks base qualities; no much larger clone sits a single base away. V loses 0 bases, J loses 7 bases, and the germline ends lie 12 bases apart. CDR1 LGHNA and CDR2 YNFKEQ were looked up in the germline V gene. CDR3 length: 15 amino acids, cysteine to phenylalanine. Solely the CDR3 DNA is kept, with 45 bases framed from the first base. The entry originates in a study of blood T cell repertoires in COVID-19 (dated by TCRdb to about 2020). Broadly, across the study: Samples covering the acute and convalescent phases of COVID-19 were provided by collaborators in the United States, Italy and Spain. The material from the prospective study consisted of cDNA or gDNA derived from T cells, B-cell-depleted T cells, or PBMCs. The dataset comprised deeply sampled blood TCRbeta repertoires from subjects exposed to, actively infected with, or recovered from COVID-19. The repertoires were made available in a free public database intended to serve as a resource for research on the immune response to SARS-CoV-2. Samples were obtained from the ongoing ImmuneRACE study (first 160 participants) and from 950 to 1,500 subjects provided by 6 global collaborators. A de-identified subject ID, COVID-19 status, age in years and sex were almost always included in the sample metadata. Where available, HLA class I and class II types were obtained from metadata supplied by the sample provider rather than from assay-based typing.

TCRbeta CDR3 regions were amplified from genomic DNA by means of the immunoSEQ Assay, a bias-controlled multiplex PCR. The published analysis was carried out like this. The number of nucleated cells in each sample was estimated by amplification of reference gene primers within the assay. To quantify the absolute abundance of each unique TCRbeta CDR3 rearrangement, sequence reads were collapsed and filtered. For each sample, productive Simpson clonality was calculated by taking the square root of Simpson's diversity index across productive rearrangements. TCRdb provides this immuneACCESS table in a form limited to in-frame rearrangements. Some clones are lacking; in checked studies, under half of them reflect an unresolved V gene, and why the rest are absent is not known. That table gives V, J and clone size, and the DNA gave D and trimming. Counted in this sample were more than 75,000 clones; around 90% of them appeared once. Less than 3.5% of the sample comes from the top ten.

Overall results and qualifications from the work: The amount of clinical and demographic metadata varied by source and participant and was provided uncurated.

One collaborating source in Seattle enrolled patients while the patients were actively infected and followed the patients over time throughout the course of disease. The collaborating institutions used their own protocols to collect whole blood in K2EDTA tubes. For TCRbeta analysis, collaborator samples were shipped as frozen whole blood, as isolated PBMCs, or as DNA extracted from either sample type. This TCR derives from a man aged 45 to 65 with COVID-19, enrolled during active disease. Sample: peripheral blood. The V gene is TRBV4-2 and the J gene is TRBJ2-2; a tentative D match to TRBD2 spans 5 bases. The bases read TGTGCCAGCAGCCAAGACCGGGGTCCCGGCGGGGAGCTGTTTTTT. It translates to CASSQDRGPGGELFF.